The clone carrying this T cell receptor beta chain was observed a few times. This specimen belongs to a study of blood T cell repertoires in COVID-19. At the level of the study: From the United States, Italy and Spain came samples of acute and convalescent COVID-19.

This CDR3 has 14 residues. The germline V gene has CDR1 LNHDA and CDR2 SQIVND (reference sequence). The ends lost 7 bases at V and 8 bases at J; junction bases unmatched: 9. This table comes from immunoSEQ multiplex PCR, and its TCRdb copy is limited to in-frame clones, with some not included. The sample shows tens of thousands of clones, 80% to 85% of them seen only once. The clonotype comes from a human donor in a cohort sampled during active COVID-19. The V gene is TRBV19, the J gene TRBJ1-2, with 11 bases aligning to TRBD1. Sequencing was done on a sample of peripheral blood. The CDR3 DNA sequence: TGTGCCAGTACCAAAGAGTGGACAGGGGGCGGCTACACCTTC. Translating it yields CASTKEWTGGGYTF.